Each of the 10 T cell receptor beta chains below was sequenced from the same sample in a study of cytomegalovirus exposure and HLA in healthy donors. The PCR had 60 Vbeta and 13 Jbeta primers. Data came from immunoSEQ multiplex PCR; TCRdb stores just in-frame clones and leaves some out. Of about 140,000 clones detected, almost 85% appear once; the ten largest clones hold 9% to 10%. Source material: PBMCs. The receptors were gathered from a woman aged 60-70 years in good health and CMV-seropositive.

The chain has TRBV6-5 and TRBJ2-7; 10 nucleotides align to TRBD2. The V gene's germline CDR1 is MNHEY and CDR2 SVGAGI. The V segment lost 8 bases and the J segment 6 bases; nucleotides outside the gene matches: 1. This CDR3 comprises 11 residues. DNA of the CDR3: TGTGCCAGCTCTAGCGGGAGCGAGCAGTACTTC. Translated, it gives CASSSGSEQYF.

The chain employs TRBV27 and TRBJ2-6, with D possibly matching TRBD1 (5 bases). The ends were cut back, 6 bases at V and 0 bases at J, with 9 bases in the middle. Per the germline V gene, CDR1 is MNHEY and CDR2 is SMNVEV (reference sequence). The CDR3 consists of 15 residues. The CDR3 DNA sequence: TGTGCCAGCAGGACAGAACTCTCTGGGGCCAACGTCCTGACTTTC. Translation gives CASRTELSGANVLTF.

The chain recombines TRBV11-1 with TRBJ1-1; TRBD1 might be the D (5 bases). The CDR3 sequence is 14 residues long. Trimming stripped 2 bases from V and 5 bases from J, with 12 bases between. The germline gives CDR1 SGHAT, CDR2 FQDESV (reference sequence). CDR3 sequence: CASSLTAGRTEAFF. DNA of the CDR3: TGTGCCAGCAGCTTAACGGCAGGGCGGACTGAAGCTTTCTTT.

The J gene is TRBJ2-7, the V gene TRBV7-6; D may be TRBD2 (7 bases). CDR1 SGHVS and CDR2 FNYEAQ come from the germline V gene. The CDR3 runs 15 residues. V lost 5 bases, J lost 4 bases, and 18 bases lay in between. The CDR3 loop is CASSPRGGASYEQYF. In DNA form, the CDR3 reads TGTGCCAGCAGCCCTAGGGGGGGGGCCTCTTACGAGCAGTACTTC.

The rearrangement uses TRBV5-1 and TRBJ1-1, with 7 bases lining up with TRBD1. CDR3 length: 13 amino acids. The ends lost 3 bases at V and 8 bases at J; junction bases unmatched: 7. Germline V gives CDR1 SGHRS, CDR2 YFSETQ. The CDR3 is CASSYQGGQEAFF. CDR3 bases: TGCGCCAGCAGCTACCAGGGGGGACAAGAAGCTTTCTTT.

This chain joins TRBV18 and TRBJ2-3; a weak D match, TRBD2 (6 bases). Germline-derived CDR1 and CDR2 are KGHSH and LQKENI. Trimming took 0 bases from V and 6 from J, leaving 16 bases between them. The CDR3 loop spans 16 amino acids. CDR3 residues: CASSPPNGGSSDTQYF. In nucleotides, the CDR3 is TGTGCCAGCTCACCACCGAACGGGGGATCCTCGGATACGCAGTATTTT.

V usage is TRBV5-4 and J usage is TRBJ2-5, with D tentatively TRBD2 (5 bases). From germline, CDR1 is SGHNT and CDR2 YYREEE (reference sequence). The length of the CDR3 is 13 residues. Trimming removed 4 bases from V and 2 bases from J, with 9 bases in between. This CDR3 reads CASSPWEQETQYF. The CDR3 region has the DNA TGTGCCAGCAGCCCTTGGGAGCAAGAGACCCAGTACTTC.

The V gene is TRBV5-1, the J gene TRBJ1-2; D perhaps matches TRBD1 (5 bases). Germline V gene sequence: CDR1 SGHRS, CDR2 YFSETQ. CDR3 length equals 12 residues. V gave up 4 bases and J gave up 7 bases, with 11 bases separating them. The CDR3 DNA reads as TGCGCCAGCAGCCTGACGGGGGGTGGCTACACCTTC. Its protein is CASSLTGGGYTF.

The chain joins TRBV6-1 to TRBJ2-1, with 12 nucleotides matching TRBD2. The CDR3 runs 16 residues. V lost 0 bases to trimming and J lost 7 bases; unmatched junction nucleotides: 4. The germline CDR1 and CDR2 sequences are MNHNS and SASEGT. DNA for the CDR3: TGTGCCAGCAGTGAAGCCCTAGCGGGAGGGGGGAATGAGCAGTTCTTC. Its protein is CASSEALAGGGNEQFF.

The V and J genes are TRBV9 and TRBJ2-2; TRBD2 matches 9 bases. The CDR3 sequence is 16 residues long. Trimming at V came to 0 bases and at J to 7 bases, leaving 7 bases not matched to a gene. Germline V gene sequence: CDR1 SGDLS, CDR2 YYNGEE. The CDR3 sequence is CASSVGTTSGSGELFF. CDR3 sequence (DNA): TGTGCCAGCAGCGTAGGGACGACTAGCGGAAGCGGGGAGCTGTTTTTT.